This T cell receptor beta chain appears in the sequencing data of a study of blood T cell repertoires in COVID-19. Germline CDR1 SGHRS, CDR2 YFSETQ. The germline V and J ends were trimmed by 4 bases and 6 bases, with 17 bases remaining between them. There are 14 residues in the CDR3. Produced via immunoSEQ multiplex PCR; TCRdb's table is partial and in-frame only. The sample shows 400,000 to 500,000 clones, roughly 90% of them seen only once. V and J are TRBV5-1 and TRBJ2-7; possibly TRBD1 for D (5 bases). The receptor was isolated from a woman aged 18-29 years who had been exposed to COVID-19. Sequences were obtained from PBMCs or T cells enriched from blood (not recorded which). The CDR3 loop reads CASSATGNNFEQYF. CDR3 bases: TGCGCCAGCAGCGCTACAGGCAACAACTTCGAGCAGTACTTC.